A single sample gave rise to the 23 T cell receptor beta chains below, sequenced in a study of beta chain features in type 1 diabetes. Of the isolated RNA, all was reverse transcribed, and so the sequenced material was expressed TCRB transcripts. Repertoires were generated with immunoSEQ multiplex PCR, while TCRdb's copy carries only in-frame clones and drops some. The sample records hundreds of thousands of clones, over 65% being singletons. Sequences were obtained from naive CD4+ T cells from blood. These TCRs come from a man aged 30 to 39 in good health.

In this sample, this clone turned up a few times. The rearrangement uses TRBV4-2 and TRBJ2-1; D is ambiguous. The CDR3 spans 13 residues. Trimming took off 0 bases at V and 5 bases at J, with 5 bases between the two ends. Per the germline V gene, CDR1 is LGHNA and CDR2 is YNFKEQ. The CDR3 loop is CASSQDDHNEQFF. Written as DNA, the CDR3 is TGTGCCAGCAGCCAAGATGACCACAATGAGCAGTTCTTC.

The rearrangement joins TRBV29-1 to TRBJ2-3; 7 positions match TRBD2. The ends lost 3 bases at V and 2 bases at J; junction bases unmatched: 5. This CDR3 is built from 14 residues. Germline lookup yields CDR1 SQVTM and CDR2 ANQGSEA. Written as DNA, the CDR3 is TGCAGCGTTGACCTAGCGGCGATCACAGATACGCAGTATTTT. Protein product: CSVDLAAITDTQYF.

The table lists this clone with a few counts. The genes are TRBV15 and TRBJ2-3; TRBD2 is a possible D gene (6 bases). The CDR3 spans 14 residues. Germline V CDR1 and CDR2: LNHNV, YYDKDF (reference sequence). V was shortened by 6 bases and J by 0 bases, with 10 bases between the two germline ends. Written as DNA, the CDR3 is TGTGCCACCAGAGCGGGCCCTAGCACAGATACGCAGTATTTT. This gives the protein CATRAGPSTDTQYF.

J is TRBJ2-5 and V is TRBV5-1; no clear D gene. The CDR3 length is 13 residues. Per germline, CDR1 SGHRS and CDR2 YFSETQ. Deletions cut 4 bases from V and 4 bases from J, with 11 bases between. CDR3 DNA: TGCGCCAGCAGCCCAGCCTACCGAGAGACCCAGTACTTC. This codes for CASSPAYRETQYF.

A few counts support this clone. The rearrangement joins TRBV15 to TRBJ2-1; 7 positions agree with TRBD1. CDR1 LNHNV and CDR2 YYDKDF come from the germline V gene (reference sequence). This CDR3 contains 15 residues. Trimming at V came to 2 bases and at J to 2 bases, leaving 3 bases not matched to a gene. The DNA for the CDR3 is TGTGCCACCAGCAGAAGACAGGGTCCCTACAATGAGCAGTTCTTC. Amino acid sequence: CATSRRQGPYNEQFF.

V usage is TRBV30 and J usage is TRBJ1-1; tentative D call: TRBD1 (5 bases). Germline V gene data show CDR1 as GTSNPN and CDR2 as SVGIG (reference sequence). The length of the CDR3 is 11 residues. Deletions cut 2 bases from V and 4 bases from J, with 5 bases between. For the CDR3, the DNA is TGTGCCTGGAGTACAGGCACTGAAGCTTTCTTT. Its protein product is CAWSTGTEAFF.

This clone showed up just a few times. Other DNA variants within this sample encode the same CDR3. The chain couples TRBV30 to TRBJ2-7; D may be TRBD2 (5 bases). The CDR3 loop spans 13 amino acids. The germline V gene has CDR1 GTSNPN and CDR2 SVGIG (reference sequence). V shed 1 base and J shed 4 bases, with 11 bases lying between them. This chain's CDR3 is CAWSDRGRYEQYF. CDR3 bases: TGTGCCTGGAGTGATCGGGGTCGGTACGAGCAGTACTTC.

The genes are TRBV5-4 and TRBJ2-7; D possibly corresponds to TRBD2 (5 bases). V was pared by 0 bases and J by 0 bases, with 7 bases between. This CDR3 is built from 14 residues. Germline V gene sequence: CDR1 SGHNT, CDR2 YYREEE (reference sequence). Here the CDR3 reads CASSLARDSYEQYF. Here the CDR3 DNA reads TGTGCCAGCAGCTTGGCTCGGGACTCCTACGAGCAGTACTTC.

This clone was detected a few times. The chain uses TRBV30 and TRBJ2-3; no clear D. V dropped 1 base and J dropped 5 bases, with 10 bases sitting between them. The CDR3 totals 13 residues. Germline values: CDR1 GTSNPN, CDR2 SVGIG (reference sequence). CDR3 nucleotide sequence: TGTGCCTGGAGTGGCGTCAGCCAAGATACGCAGTATTTT. It yields the protein CAWSGVSQDTQYF.

The chain carries TRBV28 and TRBJ2-2, with 12 bases aligning to TRBD1. The V gene's germline CDR1 is MDHEN and CDR2 SYDVKM. There are 17 residues in the CDR3. Germline trimming cut 4 bases from V and 4 bases from J; bases unmatched to any gene: 7. The CDR3 loop is CASSSSGTGGSTGELFF. For the CDR3, the DNA is TGTGCCAGCAGTTCCTCCGGGACAGGGGGCAGCACCGGGGAGCTGTTTTTT.

This rearrangement joins TRBV9 to TRBJ2-3, with TRBD2 as a possible D gene (6 bases). The ends were cut back, 0 bases at V and 4 bases at J, with 12 bases in the middle. Germline assignment: CDR1 SGDLS and CDR2 YYNGEE. The CDR3 runs to 15 residues. The CDR3 is CASSVGASDSDTQYF. The DNA for the CDR3 is TGTGCCAGCAGCGTAGGGGCTAGCGACTCAGATACGCAGTATTTT.

The chain couples TRBV7-7 to TRBJ2-3; D is undetermined. Germline CDR1 and CDR2: SSHAT and FNYEAQ (reference sequence). V lost 5 bases and J 2 bases, leaving 8 bases between the germline ends. The CDR3 is made up of 13 amino acids. As DNA, the CDR3 is TGTGCCAGCAGCCCAGAGATCACAGATACGCAGTATTTT. Its translation: CASSPEITDTQYF.

This clone has only a few counts. This chain links TRBV6-5 with TRBJ2-1; D possibly corresponds to TRBD2 (6 bases). The V and J ends lost 6 bases and 1 base respectively, with 13 bases between them. The CDR3 is made up of 15 amino acids. Germline V CDR1 and CDR2: MNHEY, SVGAGI. The CDR3: CASSSGGISYNEQFF. The CDR3 nucleotides read TGTGCCAGCAGCTCCGGAGGGATTTCCTACAATGAGCAGTTCTTC.

The chain recombines TRBV29-1 with TRBJ2-7; TRBD1 aligns across 8 bases. Germline CDR1 is SQVTM and CDR2 is ANQGSEA. V lost 0 bases, J lost 3 bases, and 1 base stayed unmatched. The CDR3 has 13 residues. CDR3 amino acids: CSVEDGTGYEQYF. The CDR3 bases are TGCAGCGTTGAAGATGGGACAGGCTACGAGCAGTACTTC.

This CDR3 reads CASSVVREAQYF. DNA of the CDR3: TGTGCCAGCAGCGTAGTGAGGGAGGCGCAGTATTTT. The gene calls are TRBV9 and TRBJ2-3, with D tentatively TRBD2 (6 bases). Trimming took off 0 bases at V and 10 bases at J, with 9 bases between the two ends. Germline V gives CDR1 SGDLS, CDR2 YYNGEE. This CDR3 spans 12 amino acids.

The chain couples TRBV30 to TRBJ1-1, with unresolved D. Germline V gene sequence: CDR1 GTSNPN, CDR2 SVGIG (reference sequence). With 0 bases removed from V and 11 bases from J, the gap between germline ends came to 7 bases. This CDR3 is built from 10 residues. As DNA, the CDR3 is TGTGCCTGGAGTGTACTCTCGGCTTTCTTT. Amino acids: CAWSVLSAFF.

J is TRBJ2-1 and V is TRBV29-1; D uncertain. The germline CDR1 and CDR2 sequences are SQVTM and ANQGSEA. CDR3 length: 14 residues. V dropped 1 base and J dropped 5 bases, with 12 bases sitting between them. The CDR3 is CSVEVLMADNEQFF. DNA for the CDR3: TGCAGCGTTGAAGTACTTATGGCGGACAATGAGCAGTTCTTC.

This clone has a handful of counts. V usage is TRBV29-1 and J usage is TRBJ2-3; no clear D. Between the trimmed V and J ends, which lost 7 bases and 4 bases, there was a span of 12 bases. The CDR3 is 12 residues long. Germline V CDR1 and CDR2: SQVTM, ANQGSEA. CDR3 residues: CSGSTVSDTQYF. In DNA form, the CDR3 reads TGCAGCGGAAGTACAGTGTCAGATACGCAGTATTTT.

The gene calls are TRBV10-3 and TRBJ2-5; TRBD1 or TRBD2 may be the D gene (5 bases each). The germline gives CDR1 ENHRY, CDR2 SYGVKD. Trimming removed 2 bases from V and 5 bases from J, with 15 bases in between. This CDR3 comprises 15 residues. The CDR3 here is CAISEISRGGETQYF. The CDR3 nucleotides read TGTGCCATCAGTGAGATTAGTAGGGGCGGGGAGACCCAGTACTTC.

The CDR3 bases are TGCGCCAGCAAGGAATATGGGAGCGAGCAGTACTTC. This codes for CASKEYGSEQYF. This chain uses TRBV10-2 with TRBJ2-7; possible D gene TRBD2, 5 bases. CDR1 is WSHSY, CDR2 SAAADI, per germline. This CDR3 spans 12 amino acids. Trimming pared 7 bases from V and 6 bases from J, leaving 13 bases between.

The chain links TRBV29-1 to TRBJ2-7; D call uncertain. Germline V gives CDR1 SQVTM, CDR2 ANQGSEA. CDR3 size: 11 residues. The V and J ends lost 5 bases and 6 bases respectively, with 11 bases between them. CDR3 DNA sequence: TGCAGCGTTCAGGTTTATGTCGAGCAGTACTTC. Amino acid sequence: CSVQVYVEQYF.

The CDR3 sequence is CASSEGLVLAYEQYF. For the CDR3, the DNA is TGTGCCAGCAGCGAGGGACTAGTACTCGCCTACGAGCAGTACTTC. The chain employs TRBV2 and TRBJ2-7; TRBD2 aligns across 8 bases. The CDR3 has 15 amino acids. With 6 bases clipped from V and 2 bases from J, the junction kept 9 bases outside the gene matches. The germline gives CDR1 SNHLY, CDR2 FYNNEI. The whole variable domain, filled in from reference TRBV2 and TRBJ2-7, reads EPEVTQTPSHQVTQMGQEVILRCVPISNHLYFYWYRQILGQKVEFLVSFYNNEISEKSEIFDDQFSVERPDGSNFTLKIRSTKLEDSAMYFCASSEGLVLAYEQYFGPGTRLTVT.

The chain carries TRBV30 and TRBJ2-1; D is unclear. There are 13 residues in the CDR3. Germline V gene data show CDR1 as GTSNPN and CDR2 as SVGIG (reference sequence). V was trimmed by 4 bases and J by 0 bases, leaving 7 bases between them. In DNA, the CDR3 is TGTGCCTGGAAGTCTGGCTCCTACAATGAGCAGTTCTTC. It translates to CAWKSGSYNEQFF.